Listed here are 30 T cell receptor beta chains from one sample, sequenced in a study of T cell responses to AZD1222 COVID-19 vaccine. Using immunoSEQ multiplex PCR, the repertoire was profiled, and TCRdb retains in-frame clones only, with some absent. The sample comprises about 130,000 clones, about 92% of which are singletons, and approximately 4.5% rests with the top ten. Here the sequenced sample was peripheral blood, taken on day 0 of MenACWY control vaccination. Receptors were obtained from an adult in good health.

J is TRBJ2-3 and V is TRBV29-1; D uncertain. The ends were cut back, 2 bases at V and 3 bases at J, with 6 bases in the middle. The CDR3 totals 12 residues. In germline, CDR1 is SQVTM, CDR2 ANQGSEA. The CDR3 loop is CSVEPLTDTQYF. The CDR3 bases are TGCAGCGTTGAACCACTTACAGATACGCAGTATTTT.

V usage is TRBV5-6 and J usage is TRBJ1-6; unclear D gene. From germline, CDR1 is SGHDT and CDR2 YYEEEE. V was trimmed by 1 base and J by 6 bases, leaving 14 bases between them. The CDR3 has 16 amino acids. DNA of the CDR3: TGTGCCAGCAGCTTGAAGGTTGGGGAGATTAATTCACCCCTCCACTTT. This gives the protein CASSLKVGEINSPLHF. The full variable domain, with the rest looked up from reference TRBV5-6 and TRBJ1-6, is DAGVTQSPTHLIKTRGQQVTLRCSPKSGHDTVSWYQQALGQGPQFIFQYYEEEERQRGNFPDRFSGHQFPNYSSELNVNALLLGDSALYLCASSLKVGEINSPLHFGNGTRLTVT.

This clone was seen a handful of times. The chain carries TRBV6-2 or TRBV6-3 and TRBJ1-6; unclear D gene. The V gene's germline CDR1 is MNHEY and CDR2 SVGEGT. The CDR3 is made up of 11 amino acids. V was cut by 5 bases and J by 14 bases, with 10 bases left in between. CDR3 sequence: CASSDFRTLHF. CDR3 bases: TGTGCCAGCAGTGACTTTAGGACCCTCCACTTT.

The V gene is TRBV6-2 or TRBV6-3, the J gene TRBJ2-7, with a possible D match to TRBD1 (6 bases). Trimming took off 5 bases at V and 0 bases at J, with 8 bases between the two ends. This CDR3 has 13 residues. The germline CDR1 and CDR2 sequences are MNHEY and SVGEGT. CDR3 loop: CASSGDNSYEQYV. The CDR3 nucleotides read TGTGCCAGCAGTGGGGACAACTCCTACGAGCAGTACGTC.

The chain employs TRBV5-6 and TRBJ1-1; D is ambiguous. Germline CDR1 and CDR2: SGHDT and YYEEEE. V lost 1 base and J lost 1, with 5 bases in between. The length of the CDR3 is 13 residues. CDR3 coding DNA: TGTGCCAGCAGCTTGAAAGCGAACACTGAAGCTTTCTTT. It encodes CASSLKANTEAFF. Full variable domain (missing parts from reference TRBV5-6 and TRBJ1-1): DAGVTQSPTHLIKTRGQQVTLRCSPKSGHDTVSWYQQALGQGPQFIFQYYEEEERQRGNFPDRFSGHQFPNYSSELNVNALLLGDSALYLCASSLKANTEAFFGQGTRLTVV.

This chain connects TRBV27 to TRBJ2-1; D uncertain. From germline, CDR1 is MNHEY and CDR2 SMNVEV (reference sequence). The CDR3 is 16 residues long. Trimming shortened V by 5 bases and J by 1 base, and 15 bases separated the two germline ends. The CDR3: CASSTLDTLSYNEQFF. CDR3 nucleotide sequence: TGTGCCAGCAGTACACTCGATACGCTTTCCTACAATGAGCAGTTCTTC.

The chain has TRBV6-5 and TRBJ2-2; D uncertain. Trimming stripped 1 base from V and 2 bases from J, with 2 bases between. The germline V gene encodes CDR1 MNHEY and CDR2 SVGAGI. The CDR3 has 13 amino acids. The CDR3 spells CASSYLNTGELFF. In nucleotides, the CDR3 is TGTGCCAGCAGTTACTTAAACACCGGGGAGCTGTTTTTT.

V usage is TRBV7-9 and J usage is TRBJ2-7; the match to TRBD1 covers 11 bases. The germline CDR1 and CDR2 sequences are SEHNR and FQNEAQ (reference sequence). This CDR3 spans 15 amino acids. The V segment lost 5 bases and the J segment 5 bases; nucleotides outside the gene matches: 8. The CDR3 DNA follows: TGTGCCAGCAGCCCAGGACAGGGGGCGTTCGACGAGCAGTACTTC. Amino acid sequence: CASSPGQGAFDEQYF.

This chain uses TRBV3-1 (or the pseudogene TRBV3-2) with TRBJ2-3; 13 nucleotides agree with TRBD2. Per germline, CDR1 LGHDT and CDR2 YNNKEL (reference sequence). J gave up 0 bases and V 4 bases, and 4 bases lay outside the gene matches. CDR3 size: 17 residues. The CDR3 region has the DNA TGTGCCAGCAGCCCCGGGACTAGCGGGGTTAGCACAGATACGCAGTATTTT. Protein sequence: CASSPGTSGVSTDTQYF.

The V gene is TRBV2, the J gene TRBJ2-1, with 10 positions matching TRBD2. The CDR3 totals 16 residues. With 5 bases clipped from V and 0 bases from J, the junction kept 4 bases outside the gene matches. Germline V CDR1 and CDR2: SNHLY, FYNNEI. CDR3 protein: CASSNIAGGSYNEQFF. The CDR3 DNA reads TGTGCCAGCAGTAATATAGCGGGAGGCTCCTACAATGAGCAGTTCTTC.

This chain connects TRBV15 to TRBJ2-5; 11 bases line up with TRBD2. Germline CDR1 reads LNHNV; CDR2 reads YYDKDF (reference sequence). Unmatched junction bases numbered 5, after V lost 3 bases and J lost 2 bases. The length of the CDR3 is 16 residues. The DNA for the CDR3 is TGTGCCACCAGCAGGGTAGCGGGAGGGGAGCAAGAGACCCAGTACTTC. This codes for CATSRVAGGEQETQYF.

The rearrangement joins TRBV13 to TRBJ1-1; a possible D gene is TRBD1 (6 bases). V lost 5 bases and J 0 bases, leaving 16 bases between the germline ends. Germline loops: CDR1 PRHDT, CDR2 FYEKMQ (reference sequence). The CDR3 runs 16 residues. CDR3 nucleotide sequence: TGTGCCAGCAGCCCATTCCAAGGACAGATGAACACTGAAGCTTTCTTT. It encodes CASSPFQGQMNTEAFF.

The rearrangement links TRBV7-9 to TRBJ2-3, with D unclear. Germline V gene data show CDR1 as SEHNR and CDR2 as FQNEAQ (reference sequence). Trimming removed 1 base from V and 6 bases from J, with 5 bases in between. The CDR3 covers 12 residues. The CDR3 is CASSLVGDTQYF. CDR3 DNA: TGTGCCAGCAGCTTAGTGGGGGATACGCAGTATTTT.

The V gene is TRBV15, the J gene TRBJ1-1; D not resolved. CDR3 size: 14 residues. Germline V CDR1 and CDR2: LNHNV, YYDKDF (reference sequence). V gave up 0 bases and J gave up 0 bases, with 5 bases separating them. The CDR3 loop reads CATSRDMVNTEAFF. The CDR3 bases are TGTGCCACCAGCAGAGATATGGTGAACACTGAAGCTTTCTTT.

Here the CDR3 DNA reads TGTGCCAGCACTACCGGGACAGGGATAAATGAGCAGTTCTTC. Residues: CASTTGTGINEQFF. The chain uses TRBV28 and TRBJ2-1; 9 positions match TRBD1. CDR1 and CDR2 from the germline V gene are MDHEN and SYDVKM. Trimming at V came to 7 bases and at J to 7 bases, leaving 8 bases not matched to a gene. The CDR3 sequence is 14 residues long.

This chain links TRBV18 with TRBJ2-1; 7 bases fit TRBD2. With V trimmed by 4 bases and J by 0 bases, 9 bases remained unmatched. CDR1 KGHSH and CDR2 LQKENI come from the germline V gene. The CDR3 extends over 17 amino acids. The CDR3 DNA is TGTGCCAGCTCACGACCCAGCGGGACCCCCTCCTACAATGAGCAGTTCTTC. Translated: CASSRPSGTPSYNEQFF. Full variable domain (remainder filled in from reference TRBV18 and TRBJ2-1): NAGVMQNPRHLVRRRGQEARLRCSPMKGHSHVYWYRQLPEEGLKFMVYLQKENIIDESGMPKERFSAEFPKEGPSILRIQQVVRGDSAAYFCASSRPSGTPSYNEQFFGPGTRLTVL.

The chain is built from TRBV6-2 or TRBV6-3 and TRBJ2-5; D may correspond to TRBD1 or TRBD2 (6 bases each). CDR1 is MNHEY, CDR2 SVGEGT, per germline. V was pared by 5 bases and J by 5 bases, with 15 bases between. CDR3 length: 14 amino acids. CDR3 DNA: TGTGCCAGCAGTGTCTCACGGGGGCGGGAGACCCAGTACTTC. This codes for CASSVSRGRETQYF.

This chain links TRBV6-6 with TRBJ2-1; the match to TRBD1 covers 7 bases. CDR3 length: 16 amino acids. The V gene's germline CDR1 is MNHNY and CDR2 SVGAGI (reference sequence). V lost 6 bases to trimming and J lost 0 bases; unmatched junction nucleotides: 8. This chain's CDR3 is CASSDARGSSYNEQFF. In nucleotides, the CDR3 is TGTGCCAGCAGCGACGCCAGGGGGAGCTCCTACAATGAGCAGTTCTTC.

The gene calls are TRBV6-5 and TRBJ1-4; TRBD1 aligns across 7 bases. J gave up 7 bases and V 0 bases, and 5 bases lay outside the gene matches. This CDR3 comprises 15 residues. CDR1 and CDR2 from the germline V gene are MNHEY and SVGAGI. The CDR3 spells CASSYSRQGREKLFF. The CDR3 DNA sequence: TGTGCCAGCAGTTACTCGCGACAGGGTCGTGAAAAACTGTTTTTT.

The chain uses TRBV10-1 and TRBJ2-7; unclear D gene. Germline V gives CDR1 WNHNN, CDR2 SYGVQD (reference sequence). The CDR3 runs to 13 residues. V shed 6 bases and J shed 5 bases, with 14 bases lying between them. The CDR3 region is CASRTRAIHEQYV. The CDR3 bases are TGCGCCAGCAGGACCCGGGCAATTCACGAGCAGTACGTC.

The DNA for the CDR3 is TGTGCCAGCTCACCGTTCGGCGGGACTTCCTACGAGCAGTACTTC. Translation gives CASSPFGGTSYEQYF. The gene calls are TRBV18 and TRBJ2-7; possibly TRBD2 for D (6 bases). The CDR3 loop spans 15 amino acids. With 3 bases removed from V and 1 base from J, the gap between germline ends came to 13 bases. Per the germline V gene, CDR1 is KGHSH and CDR2 is LQKENI.

The V gene is TRBV18, the J gene TRBJ1-4; D is unclear. The V gene's germline CDR1 is KGHSH and CDR2 LQKENI. Trimming took off 3 bases at V and 0 bases at J, with 11 bases between the two ends. The CDR3 is made up of 16 amino acids. The CDR3 DNA follows: TGTGCCAGCTCACCGCCCCCGTCTTCAACTAATGAAAAACTGTTTTTT. Translating gives CASSPPPSSTNEKLFF.

V usage is TRBV5-5 and J usage is TRBJ1-2, with TRBD1 matching over 9 bases. The CDR3 is made up of 15 amino acids. V lost 5 bases to trimming and J lost 5 bases; unmatched junction nucleotides: 10. Per germline, CDR1 SGHKS and CDR2 YYEKEE (reference sequence). The CDR3 spells CASRVQGAGRYGYTF. In DNA, the CDR3 is TGTGCCAGCAGGGTACAGGGGGCCGGAAGATATGGCTACACCTTC.

This clone appeared a single time. The genes are TRBV11-2 and TRBJ2-7; D ambiguous. This CDR3 is built from 13 residues. The V and J ends lost 5 bases and 6 bases respectively, with 14 bases between them. The germline V gene encodes CDR1 SGHAT and CDR2 FQNNGV. The CDR3 spells CASSQVTGREQYF. The CDR3 coding sequence is TGTGCCAGCAGCCAAGTTACGGGCCGCGAGCAGTACTTC.

This rearrangement joins TRBV28 to TRBJ1-4; the D is unclear. CDR1 is MDHEN and CDR2 is SYDVKM in the germline V gene. This CDR3 contains 15 residues. Between the trimmed V and J ends, which lost 5 bases and 0 bases, there was a span of 10 bases. The chain's CDR3 is CASSVHSATNEKLFF. The CDR3 DNA reads TGTGCCAGCAGTGTCCACAGTGCAACTAATGAAAAACTGTTTTTT.

This sequence joins TRBV5-4 and TRBJ2-1; D remains ambiguous. Trimming removed 0 bases at V and 9 bases at J, with 10 bases between. Germline CDR1 is SGHNT and CDR2 is YYREEE (reference sequence). The CDR3 runs to 13 residues. CDR3 bases: TGTGCCAGCAGCTTGGTGAAGGGTCGTGAGCAGTTCTTC. This encodes CASSLVKGREQFF.

This chain links TRBV6-5 with TRBJ2-2, with 7 nucleotides matching TRBD2. Germline lookup yields CDR1 MNHEY and CDR2 SVGAGI. CDR3 length: 13 amino acids. Losses at the gene ends were 9 bases for V and 7 bases for J; bases not matched to a gene: 8. The CDR3 DNA sequence: TGTGCCAGTGAAAGGACTAGGTACGGGGAGCTGTTTTTT. The encoded protein is CASERTRYGELFF.

The V call is TRBV7-2, the J call TRBJ2-5; TRBD2 agrees at 12 bases. The germline V gene encodes CDR1 SGHTA and CDR2 FQGNSA. The J segment lost 1 base and the V segment lost 8 bases, leaving 5 bases of the junction unmatched. The CDR3 is 15 residues long. The CDR3, as DNA: TGTGCCAGCCTGAAGACTAGCGGGGGCCAAGAGACCCAGTACTTC. It specifies CASLKTSGGQETQYF.

CDR3 loop: CASTGRGVNTEAFF. DNA for the CDR3: TGTGCCAGCACCGGGCGGGGGGTGAACACTGAAGCTTTCTTT. This chain connects TRBV11-2 to TRBJ1-1, with D maybe TRBD1 (5 bases). The germline V gene has CDR1 SGHAT and CDR2 FQNNGV. The CDR3 extends over 14 amino acids. V was trimmed by 7 bases and J by 0 bases, leaving 12 bases between them. Complete variable domain (other parts from reference TRBV11-2 and TRBJ1-1): EAGVAQSPRYKIIEKRQSVAFWCNPISGHATLYWYQQILGQGPKLLIQFQNNGVVDDSQLPKDRFSAERLKGVDSTLKIQPAKLEDSAVYLCASTGRGVNTEAFFGQGTRLTVV.

The rearrangement uses TRBV15 and TRBJ2-2, with a tentative D call TRBD1 (5 bases). Germline loops: CDR1 LNHNV, CDR2 YYDKDF (reference sequence). The CDR3 is 15 residues long. V lost 1 base and J lost 4, with 10 bases in between. The CDR3 loop is CATSRVDKFTGELFF. CDR3 bases: TGTGCCACCAGCAGAGTGGACAAATTCACCGGGGAGCTGTTTTTT.